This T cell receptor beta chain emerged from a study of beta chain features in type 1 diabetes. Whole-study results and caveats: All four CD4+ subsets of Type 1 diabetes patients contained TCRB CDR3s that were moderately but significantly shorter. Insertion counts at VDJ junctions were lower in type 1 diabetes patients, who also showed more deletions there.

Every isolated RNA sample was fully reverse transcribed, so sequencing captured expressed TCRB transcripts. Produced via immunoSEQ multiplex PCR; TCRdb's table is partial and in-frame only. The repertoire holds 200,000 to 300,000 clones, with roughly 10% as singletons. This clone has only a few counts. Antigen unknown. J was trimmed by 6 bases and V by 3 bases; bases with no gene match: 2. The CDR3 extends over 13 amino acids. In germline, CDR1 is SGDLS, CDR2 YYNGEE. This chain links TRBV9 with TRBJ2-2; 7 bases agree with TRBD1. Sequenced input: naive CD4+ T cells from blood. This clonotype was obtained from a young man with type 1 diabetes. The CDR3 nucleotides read TGTGCCAGCAGCGCCGGGACAGCCGGGGAGCTGTTTTTT. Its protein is CASSAGTAGELFF.